These 7 T cell receptor beta chains share one sample of origin, sequenced in a study of CD8+CD57+ T cells in acquired aplastic anemia. Genomic DNA, the template, was used for profiling of the TCR beta VDJ and CDR3. TCRdb called the reads again in MiXCR, with one record for every CDR3 protein. The table records around 430,000 distinct CDR3 sequences, under 40% of them present only once. Patients who underwent sequencing had shown CD8+CD57+ cell expansion by flow cytometry. Source material: sorted CD4+, CD8+, or CD8+CD57+ T cells (not recorded which) from PBMCs. All receptors come from a human donor with aplastic anemia.

This clonotype was counted a few times. J is TRBJ2-7 and V is TRBV4-1; 16 positions match TRBD2. Germline CDR1 reads MGHRA; CDR2 reads YSYEKL. This CDR3 contains 15 residues. The V gene end was trimmed by 1 base and the J gene end by 12 bases; junction bases not matched to a gene: 6. The CDR3 here is CASSQVGTSGRAMYF. CDR3 nucleotide sequence: TGCGCCAGCAGCCAAGTCGGGACTAGCGGGAGGGCCATGTACTTC.

Comment on this clonotype: The junction differs from germline at one of its ends, possibly a read error. The genes are TRBV7-2 and TRBJ2-5; D unresolved. CDR1 is SGHTA and CDR2 is FQGNSA in the germline V gene. The CDR3 sequence is 13 residues long. As DNA, the CDR3 is TGTGCCAGCGGCTTGATGGTTCGGGAGACCCAGTACTTC. Translating gives CASGLMVRETQYF. The variable domain in full, with the rest retrieved from reference TRBV7-2 and TRBJ2-5, is GAGVSQSPSNKVTEKGKDVELRCDPISGHTALYWYRQSLGQGLEFLIYFQGNSAPDKSGLPSDRFSAERTGGSVSTLTIQRTQQEDSAVYLCASGLMVRETQYFGPGTRLLVL.

V is TRBV3-1 and J is TRBJ1-6; D not certain. V shed 5 bases and J shed 7 bases, with 15 bases lying between them. The CDR3 is 15 residues long. Germline V CDR1 and CDR2: LGHDT, YNNKEL (reference sequence). CDR3 amino acids: CASSKLPIDNSPLHF. CDR3 bases: TGTGCCAGCAGCAAATTACCCATTGACAATTCACCCCTCCACTTT.

Comments on this clonotype: This may arise from a read error, as a much more abundant clone is one base away. V is TRBV19 and J is TRBJ2-2; no clear D gene. CDR3 length equals 14 residues. Germline V gene lookup returns CDR1 LNHDA and CDR2 SQIVND (reference sequence). Between the trimmed V and J ends, which lost 4 bases and 1 base, there was a span of 7 bases. CDR3 protein: CASSRRLNTGELFF. The CDR3 nucleotides read TGTGCCAGTAGTAGAAGGTTGAACACCGGGGAGCTGTTTTTT.

This chain joins TRBV6-5 and TRBJ1-1, with unresolved D. Per germline, CDR1 MNHEY and CDR2 SVGAGI. The V end lost 4 bases, the J end lost 2 bases, and 14 bases lay between the germline ends. CDR3 size: 15 residues. The CDR3 loop reads CASSSIISANTEAFF. DNA of the CDR3: TGTGCCAGCAGTTCGATAATTTCAGCCAACACTGAAGCTTTCTTT.

V usage is TRBV7-2 and J usage is TRBJ2-1; D is undetermined. The CDR3 runs 14 residues. Germline V gene sequence: CDR1 SGHTA, CDR2 FQGNSA. V dropped 2 bases and J dropped 2 bases, with 7 bases sitting between them. This chain's CDR3 is CASSLLATYNEQFF. DNA of the CDR3: TGTGCCAGCAGCTTACTCGCGACCTACAATGAGCAGTTCTTC.

This clonotype was seen more than once but under ten times. The V and J genes are TRBV7-6 and TRBJ2-5; the D gene is possibly TRBD2 (7 bases). Germline loops: CDR1 SGHVS, CDR2 FNYEAQ. Trimming removed 3 bases at V and 6 bases at J, with 17 bases between. This CDR3 has 15 residues. The CDR3 coding sequence is TGTGCCAGCAGCTTGGACGAGGGGGGGGGTCAGACCCAGTACTTC. It specifies CASSLDEGGGQTQYF.